This passage covers 21 T cell receptor beta chains from one sample sequenced in a study of cytomegalovirus exposure and HLA in healthy donors. Using immunoSEQ multiplex PCR, the repertoire was profiled, and TCRdb retains in-frame clones only, with some absent. The table has around 91,000 clones, 90% to 95% seen once. Sequenced input: PBMCs. These receptors all come from a woman aged 25 to 45 in good health and CMV-seropositive.

The count of this clone is one. V usage is TRBV28 and J usage is TRBJ2-1, with D possibly TRBD2 on 6 matching bases. The germline gives CDR1 MDHEN, CDR2 SYDVKM. The V gene lost 4 bases and the J gene lost 7 bases, with 26 bases spanning the gap. The CDR3 length is 18 residues. The CDR3, as DNA: TGTGCCAGCAGTTCACCCTCTAGGACGGGAGTGAATAGGAATGAGCAGTTCTTC. Translation: CASSSPSRTGVNRNEQFF.

This clone was counted once. The V and J genes are TRBV7-2 and TRBJ2-1, with no clear D. The CDR3 extends over 18 amino acids. The V gene lost 1 base and the J gene lost 3 bases, with 19 bases spanning the gap. CDR1 is SGHTA, CDR2 FQGNSA, per germline. The CDR3 DNA reads as TGTGCCAGCAGCTTAGTAGTAGGCTCAGGAACCCTCTACAATGAGCAGTTCTTC. Translation gives CASSLVVGSGTLYNEQFF.

The rearrangement links TRBV7-8 to TRBJ2-1, with TRBD1 identical over 7 bases. Germline CDR1 and CDR2: SGHVS and FQNEAQ. Unmatched junction bases numbered 11, after V lost 2 bases and J lost 4 bases. There are 17 residues in the CDR3. CDR3 protein: CASSLRPDRDPYNEQFF. The CDR3 region has the DNA TGTGCCAGCAGCTTAAGGCCTGACAGGGACCCATACAATGAGCAGTTCTTC.

The genes are TRBV2 and TRBJ2-7; D gene unclear. The CDR3 extends over 13 amino acids. Germline-derived CDR1 and CDR2 are SNHLY and FYNNEI. Trimming removed 4 bases at V and 4 bases at J, with 11 bases between. In nucleotides, the CDR3 is TGTGCCAGCAGTGGGCTGACGGAGTACGAGCAGTACTTC. Its protein product is CASSGLTEYEQYF.

The V gene is TRBV28, the J gene TRBJ2-7; D might be TRBD2 (6 bases). The germline gives CDR1 MDHEN, CDR2 SYDVKM. The CDR3 sequence is 15 residues long. V lost 3 bases and J 6 bases, leaving 18 bases between the germline ends. The CDR3 DNA reads TGTGCCAGCAGTTTCCGAAGCCTAGCGATCCCCGAGCAGTACTTC. Amino acids: CASSFRSLAIPEQYF.

The rearrangement joins TRBV18 to TRBJ2-3; D possibly corresponds to TRBD2 (5 bases). Germline values: CDR1 KGHSH, CDR2 LQKENI. The CDR3 covers 17 residues. Trimming took 1 base from V and 2 from J, leaving 16 bases between them. Written as DNA, the CDR3 is TGTGCCAGCTCACCACGCCTAGCCCTAAAACTCACAGATACGCAGTATTTT. It specifies CASSPRLALKLTDTQYF.

The chain links TRBV9 to TRBJ2-3; D is unclear. This CDR3 is 15 amino acids long. V was pared by 1 base and J by 0 bases, with 9 bases between. Germline CDR1 and CDR2: SGDLS and YYNGEE. CDR3 sequence (DNA): TGTGCCAGCAGCGTACTACCGATTAGCACAGATACGCAGTATTTT. Its translation is CASSVLPISTDTQYF. Using reference TRBV9 and TRBJ2-3 for the parts outside the CDR3, the full variable domain is DSGVTQTPKHLITATGQRVTLRCSPRSGDLSVYWYQQSLDQGLQFLIQYYNGEERAKGNILERFSAQQFPDLHSELNLSSLELGDSALYFCASSVLPISTDTQYFGPGTRLTVL.

The chain has TRBV19 and TRBJ2-2; TRBD1 matches at 7 bases. In germline, CDR1 is LNHDA, CDR2 SQIVND (reference sequence). The CDR3 has 19 residues. Unmatched junction bases numbered 14, after V lost 3 bases and J lost 1 base. DNA for the CDR3: TGTGCCAGTAGTATCAGGGACAGCTCTCCCCAAGTGAACACCGGGGAGCTGTTTTTT. It codes for CASSIRDSSPQVNTGELFF.

J is TRBJ2-5 and V is TRBV28; D is possibly TRBD2 (5 bases). Germline V gene lookup returns CDR1 MDHEN and CDR2 SYDVKM. The CDR3 runs to 14 residues. Trimming cost V 3 bases and J 4 bases, with 12 bases left between them. Written as DNA, the CDR3 is TGTGCCAGCAGTTTCTCGGGGAGAAGAGAGACCCAGTACTTC. Translated: CASSFSGRRETQYF.

The chain employs TRBV7-2 and TRBJ2-5, with 8 bases identical to TRBD2. Germline CDR1 SGHTA, CDR2 FQGNSA. The CDR3 sequence is 15 residues long. V shed 5 bases, J shed 5 bases, and the junction held 10 bases outside the gene matches. CDR3 coding DNA: TGTGCCAGCAGCCCCGATAGCGGGATAGGGGAGACCCAGTACTTC. Its protein product is CASSPDSGIGETQYF.

The CDR3 nucleotides read TGTGCCACCAGCAGATCTTTGAGGGATGGCTACACCTTC. The encoded protein is CATSRSLRDGYTF. The chain joins TRBV15 to TRBJ1-2; D is uncertain. Trimming stripped 2 bases from V and 6 bases from J, with 10 bases between. Germline V gene lookup returns CDR1 LNHNV and CDR2 YYDKDF (reference sequence). This CDR3 spans 13 amino acids.

The rearrangement joins TRBV28 to TRBJ1-5; 7 nucleotides align to TRBD1. The junction had 5 bases not matched to a gene; V was cut back by 5 bases and J by 7 bases. The CDR3 spans 13 residues. Germline CDR1 and CDR2: MDHEN and SYDVKM. CDR3 bases: TGTGCCAGCAGTCGAGACAGGGTCCAGCCCCAGCATTTT. Protein: CASSRDRVQPQHF. The full variable domain, with the rest looked up from reference TRBV28 and TRBJ1-5, is DVKVTQSSRYLVKRTGEKVFLECVQDMDHENMFWYRQDPGLGLRLIYFSYDVKMKEKGDIPEGYSVSREKKERFSLILESASTNQTSMYLCASSRDRVQPQHFGDGTRLSIL.

This chain links TRBV4-3 with TRBJ2-7; D is ambiguous. The germline gives CDR1 LGHNA, CDR2 YSLEER. There are 13 residues in the CDR3. Trimming cost V 3 bases and J 6 bases, with 12 bases left between them. CDR3 DNA: TGCGCCAGCAGCCAGGAACAGAGTCGCGAGCAGTACTTC. The encoded protein is CASSQEQSREQYF.

The chain recombines TRBV29-1 with TRBJ2-7; weak D call: TRBD1 (5 bases). V lost 5 bases to trimming and J lost 4 bases, with 9 bases between them. The length of the CDR3 is 11 residues. Germline V gene lookup returns CDR1 SQVTM and CDR2 ANQGSEA. CDR3 loop: CSVPGKYEQYF. For the CDR3, the DNA is TGCAGCGTTCCAGGGAAGTACGAGCAGTACTTC.

This chain links TRBV7-6 with TRBJ2-3; no firm D call. The germline V gene has CDR1 SGHVS and CDR2 FNYEAQ. The CDR3 contains 12 residues. Trimming removed 5 bases at V and 0 bases at J, with 3 bases between. As DNA, the CDR3 is TGTGCCAGCAGCCCTAGCACAGATACGCAGTATTTT. Its protein is CASSPSTDTQYF.

The chain carries TRBV11-3 and TRBJ2-7; D is possibly TRBD1 (6 bases). Germline V gene data show CDR1 as SGHNT and CDR2 as YENEEA. The ends were cut back, 1 base at V and 2 bases at J, with 9 bases in the middle. The CDR3 spans 14 residues. CDR3 loop: CASSLGAGAYEQYF. Here the CDR3 DNA reads TGTGCCAGCAGCTTAGGTGCAGGGGCCTACGAGCAGTACTTC.

The chain links TRBV6-5 to TRBJ2-7; 8 nucleotides line up with TRBD1. The CDR3 sequence is 13 residues long. CDR1 MNHEY and CDR2 SVGAGI come from the germline V gene. Losses at the gene ends were 6 bases for V and 2 bases for J; bases not matched to a gene: 3. The CDR3 loop reads CASSWTGTYEQYF. The CDR3 DNA follows: TGTGCCAGCAGCTGGACAGGGACCTACGAGCAGTACTTC.

The rearrangement uses TRBV5-6 and TRBJ2-7, with 8 positions matching TRBD2. Germline assignment: CDR1 SGHDT and CDR2 YYEEEE. The CDR3 extends over 16 amino acids. Germline trimming cut 3 bases from V and 1 base from J; bases unmatched to any gene: 9. In DNA form, the CDR3 reads TGTGCCAGCAGCTCCATTGGGCGGGAGGTTTCCTACGAGCAGTACTTC. It yields the protein CASSSIGREVSYEQYF.

As regards this clone: Different DNA sequences within this sample yield the same CDR3. The chain has TRBV5-1 and TRBJ2-7; D is perhaps TRBD1 (6 bases). V lost 0 bases to trimming and J lost 3 bases, with 7 bases between them. The CDR3 runs 13 residues. The V gene's germline CDR1 is SGHRS and CDR2 YFSETQ. The CDR3 here is CASSLARGYEQYF. CDR3 nucleotides: TGCGCCAGCAGCTTGGCCAGGGGCTACGAGCAGTACTTC.

The chain combines TRBV14 with TRBJ1-1; D unresolved. Germline CDR1 reads SGHDN; CDR2 reads FVKESK. This CDR3 is 12 amino acids long. The V gene lost 1 base and the J gene lost 9 bases, with 9 bases spanning the gap. CDR3 amino acids: CASSQGAGKAFF. The DNA for the CDR3 is TGTGCCAGCAGCCAAGGGGCGGGAAAAGCTTTCTTT.

The rearrangement links TRBV13 to TRBJ2-5; possible D gene TRBD1, 5 bases. V was cut by 2 bases and J by 0 bases, with 7 bases left in between. The germline gives CDR1 PRHDT, CDR2 FYEKMQ (reference sequence). CDR3 length equals 14 residues. In DNA form, the CDR3 reads TGTGCCAGCAGCTTACAGGGTAACCAAGAGACCCAGTACTTC. It translates to CASSLQGNQETQYF.